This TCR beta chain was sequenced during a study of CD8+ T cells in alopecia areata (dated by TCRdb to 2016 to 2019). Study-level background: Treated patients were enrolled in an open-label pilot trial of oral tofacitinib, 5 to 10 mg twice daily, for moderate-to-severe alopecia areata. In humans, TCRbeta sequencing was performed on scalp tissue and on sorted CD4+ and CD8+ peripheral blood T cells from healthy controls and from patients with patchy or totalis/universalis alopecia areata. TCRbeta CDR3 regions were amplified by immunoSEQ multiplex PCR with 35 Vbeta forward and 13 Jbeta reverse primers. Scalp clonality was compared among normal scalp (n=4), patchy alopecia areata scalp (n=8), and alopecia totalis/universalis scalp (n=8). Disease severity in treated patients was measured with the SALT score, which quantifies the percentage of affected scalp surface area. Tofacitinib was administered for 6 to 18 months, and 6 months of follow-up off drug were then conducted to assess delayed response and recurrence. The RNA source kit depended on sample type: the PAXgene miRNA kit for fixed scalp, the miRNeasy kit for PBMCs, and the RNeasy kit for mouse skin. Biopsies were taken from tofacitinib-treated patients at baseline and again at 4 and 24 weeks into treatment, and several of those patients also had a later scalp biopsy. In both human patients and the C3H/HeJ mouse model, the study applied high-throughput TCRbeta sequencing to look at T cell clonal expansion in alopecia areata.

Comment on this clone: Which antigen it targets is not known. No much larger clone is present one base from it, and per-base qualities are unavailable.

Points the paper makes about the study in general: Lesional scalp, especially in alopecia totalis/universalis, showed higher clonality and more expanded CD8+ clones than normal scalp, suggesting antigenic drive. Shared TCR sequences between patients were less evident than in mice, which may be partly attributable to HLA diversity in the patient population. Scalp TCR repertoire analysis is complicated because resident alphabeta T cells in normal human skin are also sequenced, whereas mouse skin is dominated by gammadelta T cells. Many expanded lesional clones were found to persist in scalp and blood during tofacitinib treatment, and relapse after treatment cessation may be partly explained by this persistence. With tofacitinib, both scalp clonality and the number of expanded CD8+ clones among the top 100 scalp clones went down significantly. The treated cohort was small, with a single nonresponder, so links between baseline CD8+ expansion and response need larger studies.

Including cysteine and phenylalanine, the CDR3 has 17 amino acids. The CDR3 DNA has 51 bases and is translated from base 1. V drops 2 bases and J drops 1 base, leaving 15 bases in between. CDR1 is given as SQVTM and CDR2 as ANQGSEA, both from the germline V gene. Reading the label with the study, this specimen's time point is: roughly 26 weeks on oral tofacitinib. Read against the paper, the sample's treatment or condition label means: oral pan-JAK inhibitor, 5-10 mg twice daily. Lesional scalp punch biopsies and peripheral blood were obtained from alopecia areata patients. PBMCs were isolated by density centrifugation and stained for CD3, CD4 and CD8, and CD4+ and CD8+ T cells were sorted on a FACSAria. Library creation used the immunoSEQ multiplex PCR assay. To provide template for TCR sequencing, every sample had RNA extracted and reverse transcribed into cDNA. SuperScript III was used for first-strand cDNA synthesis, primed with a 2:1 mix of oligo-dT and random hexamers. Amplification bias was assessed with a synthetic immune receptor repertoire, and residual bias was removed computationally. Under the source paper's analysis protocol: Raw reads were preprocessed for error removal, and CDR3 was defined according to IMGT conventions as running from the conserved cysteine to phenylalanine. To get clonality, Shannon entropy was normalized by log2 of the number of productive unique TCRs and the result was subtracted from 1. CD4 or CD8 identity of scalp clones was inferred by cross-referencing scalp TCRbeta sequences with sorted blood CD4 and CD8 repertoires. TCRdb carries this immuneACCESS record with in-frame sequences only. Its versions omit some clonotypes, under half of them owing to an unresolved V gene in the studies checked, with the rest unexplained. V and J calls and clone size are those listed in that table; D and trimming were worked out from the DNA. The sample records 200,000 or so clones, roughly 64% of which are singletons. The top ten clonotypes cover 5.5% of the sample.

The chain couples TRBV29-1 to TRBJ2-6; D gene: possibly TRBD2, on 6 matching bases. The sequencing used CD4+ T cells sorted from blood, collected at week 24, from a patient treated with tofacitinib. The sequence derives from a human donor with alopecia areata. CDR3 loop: CSVESPGGSSGANVLTF. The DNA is TGCAGCGTTGAATCTCCTGGGGGGAGTTCTGGGGCCAACGTCCTGACTTTC.